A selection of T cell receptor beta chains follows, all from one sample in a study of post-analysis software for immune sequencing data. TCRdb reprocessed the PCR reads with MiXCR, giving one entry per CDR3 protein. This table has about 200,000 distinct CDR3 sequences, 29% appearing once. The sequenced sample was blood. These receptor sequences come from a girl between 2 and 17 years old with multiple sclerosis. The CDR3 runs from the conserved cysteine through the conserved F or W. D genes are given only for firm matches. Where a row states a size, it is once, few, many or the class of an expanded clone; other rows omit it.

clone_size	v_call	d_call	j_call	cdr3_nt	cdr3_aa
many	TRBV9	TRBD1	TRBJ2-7	TGTGCCAGCAGCCGATTGGACAGGCCTTACGAGCAGTACTTC	CASSRLDRPYEQYF
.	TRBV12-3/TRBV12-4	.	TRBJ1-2	TGTGCCAACAGTTTAGACGCCGGTATGATGGGGGCGGGCTACTATGGCTACACCTTC	CANSLDAGMMGAGYYGYTF
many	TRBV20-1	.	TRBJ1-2	TGCAGTGCATGGCCGCGAAGGAACTATGGCTACACCTTC	CSAWPRRNYGYTF
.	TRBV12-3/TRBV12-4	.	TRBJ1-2	TGTGCCAGCAGTTTAAGGGAAAAGGGCTATGGCTACACCTTC	CASSLREKGYGYTF
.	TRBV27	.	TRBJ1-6	TGTGCCAGCAGTTTACGGGCTCTTAATTCACCCCTCCACTTT	CASSLRALNSPLHF
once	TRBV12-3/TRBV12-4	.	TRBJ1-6	TGTGCCAGCGGCTCCCTGACAGCAAATTCACCCCTCCACTTT	CASGSLTANSPLHF
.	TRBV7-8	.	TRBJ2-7	TGTGCCAGCAGCTCGACTAGAGACTACGAGCAGTACTTC	CASSSTRDYEQYF
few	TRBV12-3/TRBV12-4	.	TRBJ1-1	TGTGCCAGCAGGCCTCAGGTGAACACTGAAGCTTTCTTT	CASRPQVNTEAFF
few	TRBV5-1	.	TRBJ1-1	TGCGCCAGCAGCTTGGGTGGGGGGGCGTTGGACACTGAAGCTTTCTTT	CASSLGGGALDTEAFF
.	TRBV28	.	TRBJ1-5	TGTGCGAGCACTGCCAGCAATCAGCCCCAGCATTTT	CASTASNQPQHF
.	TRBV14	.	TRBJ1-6	TGTGCCAGCAGCCAAGATTTCGCCTACTCCTATAATTCACCCCTCCACTTT	CASSQDFAYSYNSPLHF
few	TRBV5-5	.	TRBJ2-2	TGTGCCAGCAGCTTGGGGCCGAACACCGGGGAGCTGTTTTTT	CASSLGPNTGELFF
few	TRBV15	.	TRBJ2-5	TGTGCCACCAGCAGGGGTGGGGAGACCCAGTACTTC	CATSRGGETQYF
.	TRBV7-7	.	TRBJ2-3	TGTGCTAGCAGCTTAGGGTCCAGGGGTAGCGCAGATACGCGGTATTTT	CASSLGSRGSADTRYF
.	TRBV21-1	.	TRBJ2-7	TGTGCCAGCAGGTTGGGCAGAAAGTTCTACGAGCAGTACTTC	CASRLGRKFYEQYF
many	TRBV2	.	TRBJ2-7	TGTGCCAGCAGTGCGACACCCTCCTACGAGCAGTACTTC	CASSATPSYEQYF
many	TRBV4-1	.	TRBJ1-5	TGCGCCAGCAGCCAAGGGACGGAAAATAGCAATCAGCCCCAGCATTTT	CASSQGTENSNQPQHF
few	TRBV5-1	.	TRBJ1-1	TGCGCCAGCAGCTCGGCCCCTGGGACTGAAGCTTTCTTT	CASSSAPGTEAFF
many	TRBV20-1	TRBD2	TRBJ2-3	TGCAGTGCTAGGCCCGGGACTAGCGGGATGACAGATACGCAGTATTTT	CSARPGTSGMTDTQYF
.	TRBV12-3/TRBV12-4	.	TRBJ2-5	TGTGCCAGCAGTTTCGCGGGAAGAGAGACCCAGTACTTC	CASSFAGRETQYF
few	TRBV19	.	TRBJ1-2	TGTGCCAGTAGTATAGATTCATCCACCAACTATGGCTACACCTTC	CASSIDSSTNYGYTF
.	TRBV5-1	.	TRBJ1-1	TGCGCCAGCAGCTCGACAGCCCGGAACACTGAAGCTTTCTTT	CASSSTARNTEAFF
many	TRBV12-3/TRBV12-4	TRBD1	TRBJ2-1	TGTGCCAGCAGTCCCTCCGGGACAGGGGTCAATGAGCAGTTCTTC	CASSPSGTGVNEQFF
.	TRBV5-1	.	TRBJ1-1	TGCGCCAGCAAGGCCGAACCGGACACTGAAGCTTTCTTT	CASKAEPDTEAFF
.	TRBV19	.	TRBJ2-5	TGTGCCAGTAGTATAGGGCGGACCCGAAAACAAGAGACCCAGTACTTC	CASSIGRTRKQETQYF
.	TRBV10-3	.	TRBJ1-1	TGTGCCATCAGTGCCGCAGGGGACACTGAAGCTTTCTTT	CAISAAGDTEAFF
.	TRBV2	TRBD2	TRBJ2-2	TGTGCCAGCAGTCTAGCGGGGGTTTCCGGGGAGCTGTTTTTT	CASSLAGVSGELFF
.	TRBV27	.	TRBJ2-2	TGTGCCAGCAGTTTTTACACCGGGGAGCTGTTTTTT	CASSFYTGELFF
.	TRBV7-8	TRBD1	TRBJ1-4	TGTGCCAGCAGCAAGGACAGGGGTGGATCGAGGGAAAAACTGTTTTTT	CASSKDRGGSREKLFF
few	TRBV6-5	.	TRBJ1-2	TGTGCCAGCAGTTACTTGGCAGGTCCTAACTATGGCTACACCTTC	CASSYLAGPNYGYTF
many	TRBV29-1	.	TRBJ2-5	TGCAGCGTTGAATATATTCAGTACCAAGAGACCCAGTACTTC	CSVEYIQYQETQYF
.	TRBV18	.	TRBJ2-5	TGTGCCAGCTCAAGGAGCGAGGAGACCCAGTACTTC	CASSRSEETQYF
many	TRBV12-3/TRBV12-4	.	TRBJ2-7	TGTGCCAGCACCGGGAATCTCTACGAGCAGTACTTC	CASTGNLYEQYF
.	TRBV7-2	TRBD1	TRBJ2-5	TGTGCCAGCAGCTTAGGATACAGGGGTCTCGAGACCCAGTACTTC	CASSLGYRGLETQYF
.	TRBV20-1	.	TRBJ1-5	TGCAGTGCTAGAGATCTGGGCAGGGTCAATCAGCCCCAGCATTTT	CSARDLGRVNQPQHF
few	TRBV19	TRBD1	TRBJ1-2	TGTGCCAGTAGCCCCAGGGGGGACTATGGCTACACCTTC	CASSPRGDYGYTF
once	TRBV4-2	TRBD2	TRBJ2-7	TGTGCCAGCAGCCCGGGACTAGCGGGGCTGCTTAGTGAGCAGTACTTC	CASSPGLAGLLSEQYF
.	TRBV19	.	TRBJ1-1	TGTGCCAGTACAGGGGCTAAATGGGGAGAGAACACTGAAGCTTTCTTT	CASTGAKWGENTEAFF
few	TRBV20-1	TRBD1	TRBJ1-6	TGCAGTGCGGCTCAAACAGGGGATTCACCCCTCCACTTT	CSAAQTGDSPLHF
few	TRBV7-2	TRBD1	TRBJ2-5	TGTGCCAGCAGCTTAACTGGACAGGGAATCGAGACCCAGTACTTC	CASSLTGQGIETQYF
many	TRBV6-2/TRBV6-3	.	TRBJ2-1	TGTGCCAGCAGTCGCGACCGGGTCTCGGAGCAGTTCTTC	CASSRDRVSEQFF
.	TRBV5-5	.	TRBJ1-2	TGTGCCAGCAGCCTCAGGTTTAACTATGGCTACACCTTC	CASSLRFNYGYTF
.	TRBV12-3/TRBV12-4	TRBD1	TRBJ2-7	TGTGCCAGCAGTTTAGCGCGATTAGGTATAGGACAGGGGTACTACGAGCAGTACTTC	CASSLARLGIGQGYYEQYF
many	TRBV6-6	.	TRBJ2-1	TGTGCCAGCAGTTACGGACCCAGGGGCAATGAGCAGTTCTTC	CASSYGPRGNEQFF